These T cell receptor beta chains were read from a single sample in a study of blood T cells in healthy people across ages. TCRdb ran MiXCR on the 5' RACE reads and lists one entry per CDR3 protein. The sample has about 970,000 distinct CDR3 sequences, 45% to 60% seen once. Sequencing used blood. All receptors derive from a woman aged 60 to 75 in good health. The CDR3 runs from the conserved cysteine through the conserved F or W. D genes are given only for firm matches. The size entry is marked missing in some rows and otherwise reads once, few, many or a size class.

J: TRBJ2-1
V: TRBV20-1
D: -
size: -
length: 16
CDR3: CSANNKRTSSYNEQFF
DNA: TGCAGTGCCAACAATAAACGGACGAGCTCCTACAATGAGCAGTTCTTC

J: TRBJ2-5
V: TRBV11-2
D: -
size: few
length: 14
CDR3: CASSLGAGIETQYF
DNA: TGTGCCAGCAGCTTAGGTGCGGGAATAGAGACCCAGTACTTC

J: TRBJ2-7
V: TRBV4-1
D: -
size: -
length: 15
CDR3: CASSQIGTAVYEQYF
DNA: TGCGCCAGCAGCCAGATAGGAACAGCGGTCTACGAGCAGTACTTC

J: TRBJ2-3
V: TRBV27
D: -
size: -
length: 15
CDR3: CASAHDWGGTDTQYF
DNA: TGTGCCAGCGCCCATGATTGGGGGGGCACAGATACGCAGTATTTT

J: TRBJ2-7
V: TRBV6-1
D: -
size: few
length: 15
CDR3: CASSENRGSFYEQYF
DNA: TGTGCCAGCAGTGAGAATCGTGGGAGTTTCTACGAGCAGTACTTC

J: TRBJ1-6
V: TRBV20-1
D: -
size: few
length: 11
CDR3: CSARDGQSLHF
DNA: TGCAGTGCTAGAGACGGACAGTCTCTCCACTTT

J: TRBJ2-6
V: TRBV30
D: -
size: -
length: 16
CDR3: CAWSVGVFSGANVLTF
DNA: TGTGCCTGGAGTGTAGGAGTCTTCTCTGGGGCCAACGTCCTGACTTTC

J: TRBJ2-3
V: TRBV7-2
D: -
size: few
length: 14
CDR3: CASSLIHSTDTQYF
DNA: TGTGCCAGCAGCTTAATACACAGCACAGATACGCAGTATTTT

J: TRBJ2-3
V: TRBV10-3
D: TRBD1
size: -
length: 16
CDR3: CAISSRQGRGTDTQYF
DNA: TGTGCCATCAGCTCCCGACAGGGTCGCGGCACAGATACGCAGTATTTT

J: TRBJ2-7
V: TRBV2
D: -
size: -
length: 11
CDR3: CASKREVEQYF
DNA: TGTGCCAGCAAGAGGGAAGTCGAGCAGTACTTC

J: TRBJ1-5
V: TRBV28
D: -
size: few
length: 14
CDR3: CASRSGQVNQPQHF
DNA: TGTGCCAGCAGATCCGGGCAGGTCAATCAGCCCCAGCATTTT

J: TRBJ2-7
V: TRBV4-3
D: TRBD1
size: -
length: 13
CDR3: CASSQAYRGEQYF
DNA: TGCGCCAGCAGCCAAGCCTACAGGGGCGAGCAGTACTTC

J: TRBJ2-5
V: TRBV6-5
D: -
size: -
length: 12
CDR3: CASGIPPSTQYF
DNA: TGTGCTAGCGGCATCCCCCCCTCGACCCAGTACTTC

J: TRBJ2-6
V: TRBV4-1
D: -
size: few
length: 18
CDR3: CASSQERAGFSGANVLTF
DNA: TGCGCCAGCAGCCAAGAGAGGGCAGGGTTTAGTGGGGCCAACGTCCTGACTTTC

J: TRBJ2-5
V: TRBV27
D: -
size: few
length: 13
CDR3: CASSLALQETQYF
DNA: TGTGCCAGCAGTCTCGCCCTCCAAGAGACCCAGTACTTC

J: TRBJ2-4
V: TRBV27
D: TRBD1
size: once
length: 15
CDR3: CASRHQGADGNIQYF
DNA: TGTGCCAGCAGACATCAGGGGGCGGATGGAAACATTCAGTACTTC

J: TRBJ2-5
V: TRBV5-6
D: TRBD2
size: -
length: 16
CDR3: CASTILAGTQQETQYF
DNA: TGTGCCAGCACCATCTTAGCGGGAACCCAGCAAGAGACCCAGTACTTC